These 12 T cell receptor beta chains were all obtained from the same sample, sequenced in a study of T-cell reconstitution after alpha-beta-depleted transplantation in children. Unique molecular identifiers were used in preparing the TCRbeta library. A single record per CDR3 protein comes from TCRdb applying MiXCR to the PCR reads. The profile shows fewer than 95,000 distinct CDR3 sequences, less than 15% of them singletons. The sample was PBMCs from the stem cell graft donor, taken from the stem cell graft. Receptor source: a human donor who donated a stem cell graft to a child with inherited bone marrow failure.

This clonotype was counted many times. One junction end disagrees with the germline gene, perhaps due to a read error. The chain couples TRBV20-1 to TRBJ2-6; D possibly corresponds to TRBD1 (6 bases). Germline assignment: CDR1 DFQATT and CDR2 SNEGSKA (reference sequence). The CDR3 loop spans 17 amino acids. CDR3 sequence: CSAWGLSQGSGANVLIF. CDR3 DNA: TGCAGTGCTTGGGGGCTTAGCCAAGGCTCTGGGGCCAACGTCCTGATTTTC.

The chain uses TRBV5-1 and TRBJ1-5, with TRBD1 as a possible D gene (6 bases). This CDR3 spans 15 amino acids. The germline V gene encodes CDR1 SGHRS and CDR2 YFSETQ. V lost 1 base and J lost 7, with 15 bases in between. The CDR3 bases are TGCGCCAGCAGCTTGCTGGGGGGGCGCGAGCAGCCCCAGCATTTT. It yields the protein CASSLLGGREQPQHF.

Ten or more counts support this clonotype. The J gene is TRBJ2-1, the V gene TRBV20-1; 12 nucleotides agree with TRBD2. This CDR3 is 16 amino acids long. The J segment lost 6 bases and the V segment lost 5 bases, leaving 11 bases of the junction unmatched. Germline CDR1 DFQATT, CDR2 SNEGSKA (reference sequence). DNA for the CDR3: TGCAGTGCTCTAGGGGCTAGCGGGGGGGCCTTCAATGAGCAGTTCTTC. It encodes CSALGASGGAFNEQFF.

The chain links TRBV5-1 to TRBJ2-3, with 9 bases aligning to TRBD2. Germline lookup yields CDR1 SGHRS and CDR2 YFSETQ. The V segment lost 3 bases and the J segment 6 bases; nucleotides outside the gene matches: 8. CDR3 length: 15 residues. CDR3 residues: CASSSPRRGGDTQYF. CDR3 bases: TGCGCCAGCAGCTCACCGAGGCGGGGGGGCGATACGCAGTATTTT.

This clonotype appeared many times. The chain couples TRBV15 to TRBJ1-3, with D tentatively TRBD1 (5 bases). The CDR3 spans 17 residues. Germline V gene data show CDR1 as LNHNV and CDR2 as YYDKDF (reference sequence). V was cut by 3 bases and J by 2 bases, with 17 bases left in between. CDR3 region: CATSSSTHRMAGNTIYF. Here the CDR3 DNA reads TGTGCCACCAGCAGTTCAACACACAGGATGGCTGGAAACACCATATATTTT.

This clonotype was detected many times. The rearrangement uses TRBV7-2 and TRBJ2-5, with unresolved D. The CDR3 totals 15 residues. The V gene lost 1 base and the J gene lost 5 bases, with 14 bases spanning the gap. CDR1 and CDR2 from the germline V gene are SGHTA and FQGNSA. In DNA, the CDR3 is TGTGCCAGCAGCTTAGAGGCCGGCTGGCGGGAGACCCAGTACTTC. Encoded protein: CASSLEAGWRETQYF.

This clonotype was detected ten times or more. The chain uses TRBV20-1 and TRBJ1-1, with TRBD1 as a possible D gene (6 bases). In germline, CDR1 is DFQATT, CDR2 SNEGSKA (reference sequence). Trimming took 3 bases from V and 3 from J, leaving 20 bases between them. This CDR3 has 16 residues. The CDR3 region is CSAREPRGALDTEAFF. In nucleotides, the CDR3 is TGCAGTGCTAGGGAGCCCAGGGGCGCTTTGGACACTGAAGCTTTCTTT.

This clonotype came up many times. The rearrangement uses TRBV28 and TRBJ2-1; TRBD1 agrees at 9 bases. The germline gives CDR1 MDHEN, CDR2 SYDVKM. J lost 8 bases, V lost 5 bases, and 7 bases had no gene match. This CDR3 has 14 amino acids. For the CDR3, the DNA is TGTGCCAGCAGTACGGACAGGGGCGCGGATGAGCAGTTCTTC. Protein: CASSTDRGADEQFF.

V usage is TRBV18 and J usage is TRBJ2-4; 7 bases fit TRBD2. CDR3 length: 16 residues. Germline lookup yields CDR1 KGHSH and CDR2 LQKENI. V lost 2 bases to trimming and J lost 6 bases; unmatched junction nucleotides: 10. CDR3 amino acids: CASSPTFTSAANIQYF. The CDR3 bases are TGTGCCAGCTCACCAACGTTTACTAGCGCGGCAAACATTCAGTACTTC.

There are many counts of this clonotype. The V call is TRBV4-1, the J call TRBJ1-5; D is undetermined. The V end was cut by 0 bases, the J end by 3 bases, with 3 bases between. Germline loops: CDR1 MGHRA, CDR2 YSYEKL. The CDR3 has 13 residues. This CDR3 is CASSQDLNQPQHF. The CDR3, as DNA: TGCGCCAGCAGCCAAGATCTCAATCAGCCCCAGCATTTT.

This clonotype has a count of ten or more. V gene TRBV28 combines with J gene TRBJ2-7, with D unclear. Germline V gives CDR1 MDHEN, CDR2 SYDVKM. This CDR3 has 13 residues. V was clipped by 6 bases and J by 3 bases, with 12 bases between them. The CDR3 protein is CASSPVTFYEQYF. The CDR3 DNA reads as TGTGCCAGCAGCCCGGTCACTTTCTACGAGCAGTACTTC.

The table lists this clonotype with many counts. V is TRBV5-1 and J is TRBJ2-3, with D perhaps matching TRBD1 (5 bases). Per germline, CDR1 SGHRS and CDR2 YFSETQ. Trimming removed 4 bases at V and 3 bases at J, with 12 bases between. CDR3 length equals 14 residues. CDR3 DNA: TGCGCCAGCAGCCCCGACGCAGGGACAGATACGCAGTATTTT. It specifies CASSPDAGTDTQYF.